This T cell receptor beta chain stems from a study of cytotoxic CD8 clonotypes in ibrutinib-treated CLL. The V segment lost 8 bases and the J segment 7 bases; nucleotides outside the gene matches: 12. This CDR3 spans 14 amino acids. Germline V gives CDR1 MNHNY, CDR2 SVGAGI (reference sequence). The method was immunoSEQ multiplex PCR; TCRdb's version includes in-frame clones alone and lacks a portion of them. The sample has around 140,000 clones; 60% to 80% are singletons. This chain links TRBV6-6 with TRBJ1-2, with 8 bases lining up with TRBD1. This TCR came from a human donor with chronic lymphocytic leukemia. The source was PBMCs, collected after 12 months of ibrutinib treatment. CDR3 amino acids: CASERGQGISGYTF. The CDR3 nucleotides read TGTGCCAGCGAGAGAGGACAGGGAATCTCTGGCTACACCTTC.